This TCR beta chain appears in the sequencing data of a study of neurological immune-mediated disorders. Study findings and constraints: Falling below healthy controls, multiple sclerosis showed the least TCR clonal expansion, while HTLV-1-associated myelopathy showed the most.

This clonotype was detected many times. Its target is unknown. One end of the junction is discordant with germline, which a read error may explain. The output of every sequencing run, over 190 million TCR-beta sequences, came from 15-18 subjects. A single record per CDR3 protein comes from TCRdb applying MiXCR to the 5' RACE reads. The sample includes some 30,000 distinct CDR3 sequences, around 5.9% of them seen just once. The sorted libraries took under 1.2 million CD4+ or CD8+ T cells. Germline CDR1 and CDR2: SGHRS and YFSETQ. The CDR3 runs 15 residues. Sequenced: CD4+ T cells from blood. The chain uses TRBV5-1 and TRBJ2-2; 10 nucleotides line up with TRBD2. This clonotype was obtained from a woman in her forties or fifties in good health. This CDR3 reads CASRLASGGAGELFF. CDR3 nucleotides: TGCGCCAGCAGATTGGCCAGCGGGGGGGCCGGGGAGCTGTTTTTT.